This TCR beta chain is from a study of shared clonotypes between healthy human individuals. Study information: Each donor had three CD4 naive, three CD4 memory, two CD8 naive and one CD8 memory plate. Study observations and caveats: Sampling was confined to blood; repertoires within tissues likely differ.

Libraries were prepared by immunoSEQ multiplex PCR; TCRdb keeps only in-frame clonotypes and omits some of them. Altogether roughly 2,500,000 clones are present, over 85% being singletons, with the ten largest covering around 0.37%. A word on this clone: The antigen is undetermined. Other DNA sequences within the sample encode an identical CDR3.

The CDR3 totals 13 residues. V dropped 4 bases and J dropped 2 bases, with 9 bases sitting between them. Germline V gene lookup returns CDR1 MDHEN and CDR2 SYDVKM. Caucasian adults residing in Nashville, Tennessee made up all the donors. Division of CD4+ cells produced a CD45RA+ naive subset and a CD45RA-negative memory subset. Sequenced input: naive CD4+ T cells from PBMCs. Indicated subset: CD45RA+ positively selected. The chain links TRBV28 to TRBJ2-7; no clear D gene. This sequence originates from a man aged 18 to 35 in good health. Some clones in this sample may be carry-over from other donors' samples. The CDR3 protein is CASSSPGTYEQYF. For the CDR3, the DNA is TGTGCCAGCAGTTCCCCCGGCACCTACGAGCAGTACTTC.